Listed below are T cell receptor beta chains from one sample, sequenced in a study of cytomegalovirus exposure and HLA in healthy donors. This table comes from immunoSEQ multiplex PCR, and its TCRdb copy is limited to in-frame clones, with some not included. The sample yields a few hundred thousand clones, 70% to 90% seen once. The material sequenced was PBMCs. Every receptor here comes from a woman between 18 and 29 years old in good health and CMV-seronegative. CDR3s include the opening cysteine and the closing phenylalanine or tryptophan. The order of the fields is V gene, D gene, clone size, J gene, CDR3 protein, CDR3 DNA. D genes are given only for firm matches. A row's size may be missing; if present it is once, few, many or a size class.

>TRBV28|-|-|TRBJ2-5
CASSRPRRRNKETQYF
TGTGCCAGCAGTAGACCTCGGAGGCGGAATAAAGAGACCCAGTACTTC
>TRBV5-1|-|-|TRBJ2-3
CASSLGLTRTDTQYF
TGCGCCAGCAGCTTGGGGTTAACACGCACAGATACGCAGTATTTT
>TRBV28|-|-|TRBJ1-1
CASSLRSSPMNTEAFF
TGTGCCAGCAGTTTACGGTCTAGTCCTATGAACACTGAAGCTTTCTTT
>TRBV10-3|-|once|TRBJ1-2
CAISESKVRAPNGYTF
TGTGCCATCAGTGAGTCGAAGGTCAGGGCCCCGAATGGCTACACCTTC
>TRBV7-9|-|-|TRBJ1-5
CASSYGSNQPQHF
TGTGCCAGCAGCTACGGGAGCAATCAGCCCCAGCATTTT
>TRBV6-5|TRBD1|-|TRBJ1-6
CASRQGASAPLHF
TGTGCCAGCAGACAGGGGGCTTCTGCACCCCTCCACTTT
>TRBV5-1|-|few|TRBJ1-1
CASSLAEAFGTEAFF
TGCGCCAGCAGCTTGGCCGAGGCCTTTGGCACTGAAGCTTTCTTT
>TRBV28|TRBD1|-|TRBJ2-2
CASNGQGNSNTGELFF
TGTGCCAGCAACGGACAGGGGAATTCCAACACCGGGGAGCTGTTTTTT
>TRBV18|-|-|TRBJ2-3
CASSPTTIEDTQYF
TGTGCCAGCTCACCAACTACCATTGAGGATACGCAGTATTTT
>TRBV6-1|-|-|TRBJ2-7
CASSEGGDLGEQYF
TGTGCCAGCAGTGAAGGGGGGGATCTCGGCGAGCAGTACTTC
>TRBV7-6|-|-|TRBJ2-1
CASSLQGRGSRSSYNEQFF
TGTGCCAGCAGCTTACAGGGACGGGGGTCCCGGAGCTCCTACAATGAGCAGTTCTTC
>TRBV5-4|TRBD1|once|TRBJ2-5
CATRTGGRQETQYF
TGTGCCACCAGGACAGGGGGCAGACAAGAGACCCAGTACTTC
>TRBV2|-|-|TRBJ2-2
CASSGRPNTGELFF
TGTGCCAGCAGTGGGCGGCCGAACACCGGGGAGCTGTTTTTT
>TRBV27|TRBD2|-|TRBJ2-5
CASSSLTSGRPQETQYF
TGTGCCAGCAGTTCCCTGACTAGCGGGAGGCCTCAAGAGACCCAGTACTTC
>TRBV18|TRBD1|-|TRBJ2-7
CASSPPHRGAVYEQYF
TGTGCCAGCTCACCACCGCACAGGGGGGCTGTTTACGAGCAGTACTTC
>TRBV5-1|TRBD1|-|TRBJ2-3
CADRIQGANGVTDTQYF
TGCGCCGACCGTATACAGGGGGCGAATGGTGTGACAGATACGCAGTATTTT
>TRBV6-5|-|-|TRBJ1-1
CASNPSPDYEAFF
TGTGCCAGCAATCCTTCCCCAGATTATGAAGCTTTCTTT
>TRBV13|-|few|TRBJ2-7
CASSPPRSYEQYF
TGTGCCAGCAGCCCCCCGCGCTCCTACGAGCAGTACTTC
>TRBV28|TRBD1|-|TRBJ1-5
CASSARTGSNQPQHF
TGTGCCAGCAGTGCCAGGACAGGGAGCAATCAGCCCCAGCATTTT
>TRBV5-1|-|-|TRBJ2-5
CASSLGVQETQYF
TGCGCCAGCAGCTTGGGCGTCCAAGAGACCCAGTACTTC
>TRBV6-6|-|-|TRBJ2-2
CASSPLGQYTGELFF
TGTGCCAGCAGCCCACTAGGACAGTACACCGGGGAGCTGTTTTTT
>TRBV29-1|TRBD1|-|TRBJ1-2
CSARRTGGPGYTF
TGCAGCGCCCGTCGGACAGGGGGCCCTGGCTACACCTTC
>TRBV19|-|-|TRBJ1-1
CATARSREVNTEAFF
TGTGCCACCGCACGGTCTCGGGAGGTGAACACTGAAGCTTTCTTT
>TRBV2|TRBD1|-|TRBJ2-3
CASRQGLSGDTQYF
TGTGCCAGCCGACAGGGCCTCAGTGGAGATACGCAGTATTTT
>TRBV28|TRBD2|-|TRBJ2-2
CASRLAGTGELFF
TGTGCCAGCAGACTAGCGGGTACCGGGGAGCTGTTTTTT
>TRBV9|-|-|TRBJ2-1
CASSLSYNEQFF
TGTGCCAGCAGCCTTTCCTACAATGAGCAGTTCTTC
>TRBV27|-|-|TRBJ2-7
CASSFTRGNEQYF
TGTGCCAGCAGTTTCACAAGGGGAAACGAGCAGTACTTC
>TRBV10-3|TRBD2|once|TRBJ2-1
CAISEGGGSYNEQFF
TGTGCCATCAGTGAGGGGGGGGGCTCCTACAATGAGCAGTTCTTC
>TRBV5-1|TRBD2|-|TRBJ2-7
CASSLITSGTYEQYF
TGCGCCAGCAGCTTGATCACTAGCGGGACCTACGAGCAGTACTTC
>TRBV18|-|once|TRBJ2-7
CASSTDRPAYEQYF
TGTGCCAGCTCAACGGACAGACCAGCCTACGAGCAGTACTTC
>TRBV11-1|-|once|TRBJ2-5
CASSLMAGASRGETQYF
TGTGCCAGCAGCTTAATGGCGGGGGCCTCCCGGGGAGAGACCCAGTACTTC
>TRBV27|-|-|TRBJ1-5
CASSPQNPYQPQHF
TGTGCCAGCAGTCCCCAGAACCCGTATCAGCCCCAGCATTTT
>TRBV7-9|TRBD1|few|TRBJ2-7
CASTNAGGYEQYF
TGTGCCAGCACCAACGCAGGGGGTTACGAGCAGTACTTC
>TRBV6-6|TRBD1|-|TRBJ1-1
CASSRTGADTEAFF
TGTGCCAGCAGTAGGACAGGGGCGGACACTGAAGCTTTCTTT
>TRBV15|TRBD2|-|TRBJ2-1
CATSRGLAGSYNEQFF
TGTGCCACCAGCAGAGGACTAGCGGGGTCCTACAATGAGCAGTTCTTC
>TRBV5-1|-|-|TRBJ2-3
CASSLGVRGGTDTQYF
TGCGCCAGCAGCTTGGGAGTCCGAGGAGGCACAGATACGCAGTATTTT
>TRBV19|-|-|TRBJ1-1
CASSIDPAEAFF
TGTGCCAGTAGTATAGATCCCGCTGAAGCTTTCTTT
>TRBV27|-|-|TRBJ2-2
CASRTGGRYTGELFF
TGTGCCAGCAGGACCGGGGGGCGGTACACCGGGGAGCTGTTTTTT
>TRBV2|-|few|TRBJ1-1
CASRRLQGNTEAFF
TGTGCCAGCAGAAGACTTCAGGGGAACACTGAAGCTTTCTTT
>TRBV9|TRBD1|-|TRBJ1-2
CASSASPGTENYGYTF
TGTGCCAGCAGCGCCAGTCCCGGGACAGAAAACTATGGCTACACCTTC
>TRBV7-3|TRBD2|once|TRBJ2-1
CASSLGTSGSNEQFF
TGTGCCAGCAGCTTAGGAACTAGCGGGAGTAATGAGCAGTTCTTC
>TRBV2|TRBD2|-|TRBJ2-3
CARSRTSGGTDTQYF
TGTGCCAGGTCAAGGACTAGCGGGGGCACAGATACGCAGTATTTT